This T cell receptor (beta chain) was retrieved from a study of T cell responses to AZD1222 COVID-19 vaccine. Looked up from germline, CDR1 is SGHTA and CDR2 is FQGNSA. CDR3 length: 13 residues. The V and J ends lost 3 bases and 7 bases respectively, with 10 bases between them. TCRdb's table, derived via immunoSEQ multiplex PCR, lists solely in-frame clones and lacks some. The sample includes 150,000 or so clones, around 84% of them seen just once. Study-level findings and limits: Variant regions that are unmutated are reportedly the target of nearly half of spike-specific TCRs. Vaccine-associated CD4 TCRs spanned spike, dominant at 160-218 and 743-854. Donors in the cohort were predominantly white British and more often female, and clonal diversity was possibly underestimated.

About this clone: Its antigen is still unknown.

The chain recombines TRBV7-2 with TRBJ1-5; weak D call: TRBD1 (5 bases). The sample here was peripheral blood, taken on day 0 of AZD1222 vaccination. This clonotype was sampled from an adult in good health. The CDR3 nucleotides read TGTGCCAGCAGCTTCAGGGACTCACAGCCCCAGCATTTT. Protein product: CASSFRDSQPQHF.